These T cell receptor beta chains were read from a single sample in a study of shared clonotypes between healthy human individuals. Libraries were prepared by immunoSEQ multiplex PCR; TCRdb keeps only in-frame clonotypes and omits some of them. The profile shows over 750,000 clones, 90% to 97% of them singletons. Sequencing input: naive CD8+ T cells sorted from blood. These receptors all stem from a man younger than 40 in good health. CDR3s include the opening cysteine and the closing phenylalanine or tryptophan. A D gene is named only where the DNA matches it firmly. Clone size is shown for a subset of rows, as once, few, many or a class of expanded clone.

clone size: NA; D gene: NA; V gene: TRBV6-1; J gene: TRBJ2-2; CDR3 DNA: TGTGCCAGCAGTGAAGTACCTCCAGGGACATTGACCACCGGGGAGCTGTTTTTT; CDR3 protein: CASSEVPPGTLTTGELFF
clone size: NA; D gene: TRBD2; V gene: TRBV7-6; J gene: TRBJ2-1; CDR3 DNA: TGTGCCAGCAGCCCAGGATCTCGGGCTAGCGGGAGGTCCTACAATGAGCAGTTCTTC; CDR3 protein: CASSPGSRASGRSYNEQFF
clone size: NA; D gene: NA; V gene: TRBV28; J gene: TRBJ2-7; CDR3 DNA: TGTGCCAGCAGTTTAGATCTTTACGAGCAGTACTTC; CDR3 protein: CASSLDLYEQYF
clone size: NA; D gene: NA; V gene: TRBV6-1; J gene: TRBJ2-5; CDR3 DNA: TGTGCCAGCAGTGAAGGGGCTGGGGCCCACTTTGGGACCCAGTACTTC; CDR3 protein: CASSEGAGAHFGTQYF
clone size: once; D gene: NA; V gene: TRBV29-1; J gene: TRBJ2-1; CDR3 DNA: TGCAGCGTTGGGGCTGGTAGTCACAATGAGCAGTTCTTC; CDR3 protein: CSVGAGSHNEQFF
clone size: NA; D gene: TRBD1; V gene: TRBV27; J gene: TRBJ2-5; CDR3 DNA: TGTGCCAGCAGATTCCTCGACAGGGAAGAGACCCAGTACTTC; CDR3 protein: CASRFLDREETQYF
clone size: NA; D gene: NA; V gene: TRBV29-1; J gene: TRBJ2-2; CDR3 DNA: TGCAGCGTGGAAGTGGCCACCGGGGAGCTGTTTTTT; CDR3 protein: CSVEVATGELFF
clone size: once; D gene: NA; V gene: TRBV9; J gene: TRBJ2-5; CDR3 DNA: TGTGCCAGCAGTCCTACCGGTTGGCGGAGGTACCAAGAGACCCAGTACTTC; CDR3 protein: CASSPTGWRRYQETQYF
clone size: NA; D gene: TRBD1; V gene: TRBV29-1; J gene: TRBJ2-1; CDR3 DNA: TGCAGCGTTGGCCACCGAATTGACAGGGCAGGCAATGAGCAGTTCTTC; CDR3 protein: CSVGHRIDRAGNEQFF
clone size: NA; D gene: NA; V gene: TRBV6-1; J gene: TRBJ2-1; CDR3 DNA: TGTGCCAGCAGTGTTGTTCTCCACAATGAGCAGTTCTTC; CDR3 protein: CASSVVLHNEQFF
clone size: NA; D gene: NA; V gene: TRBV6-5; J gene: TRBJ2-7; CDR3 DNA: TGTGCCAGCACCTCGACAGGTACCTACGAGCAGTACTTC; CDR3 protein: CASTSTGTYEQYF
clone size: NA; D gene: NA; V gene: TRBV4-3; J gene: TRBJ2-3; CDR3 DNA: TGCGCCAGCAGCCAAGATACAGGGACTAGCACAGATACGCAGTATTTT; CDR3 protein: CASSQDTGTSTDTQYF
clone size: NA; D gene: TRBD1; V gene: TRBV5-8; J gene: TRBJ2-2; CDR3 DNA: TGTGCCAGCAGCGGGCACAGGGGGATCGGGGAGCTGTTTTTT; CDR3 protein: CASSGHRGIGELFF
clone size: NA; D gene: TRBD2; V gene: TRBV19; J gene: TRBJ2-3; CDR3 DNA: TGTGCCAGTAGTACGGTAGCGGGAGGGGCAGATACGCAGTATTTT; CDR3 protein: CASSTVAGGADTQYF
clone size: NA; D gene: NA; V gene: TRBV28; J gene: TRBJ2-1; CDR3 DNA: TGTGCCAGCAGTTTTGGTGATGAGCAGTTCTTC; CDR3 protein: CASSFGDEQFF
clone size: NA; D gene: TRBD2; V gene: TRBV4-1; J gene: TRBJ2-1; CDR3 DNA: TGCGCCAGCAGTCGACTAGCGGGAACCAATGAGCAGTTCTTC; CDR3 protein: CASSRLAGTNEQFF
clone size: once; D gene: TRBD1; V gene: TRBV5-6; J gene: TRBJ2-7; CDR3 DNA: TGTGCCAGCAGCGCAACCGGGACAGGAATCTACGAGCAGTACTTC; CDR3 protein: CASSATGTGIYEQYF
clone size: NA; D gene: NA; V gene: TRBV7-2; J gene: TRBJ2-7; CDR3 DNA: TGTGCCAGCAGCTTAACCCCTCGGGCGTCCTACGAGCAGTACTTC; CDR3 protein: CASSLTPRASYEQYF
clone size: NA; D gene: NA; V gene: TRBV7-6; J gene: TRBJ2-7; CDR3 DNA: TGTGCCAGCAGCTTAGGTTCCGGGACCGAATACCCCTACGAGCAGTACTTC; CDR3 protein: CASSLGSGTEYPYEQYF
clone size: NA; D gene: NA; V gene: TRBV10-1; J gene: TRBJ1-2; CDR3 DNA: TGCGCCAGCAGTGAGTACAGAAACTATGGCTACACCTTC; CDR3 protein: CASSEYRNYGYTF
clone size: NA; D gene: NA; V gene: TRBV2; J gene: TRBJ2-5; CDR3 DNA: TGTGCCAGTCTCGGGGGCCGGGTAGAGACCCAGTACTTC; CDR3 protein: CASLGGRVETQYF
clone size: NA; D gene: TRBD2; V gene: TRBV5-4; J gene: TRBJ2-5; CDR3 DNA: TGTGCCAGCAGCCTGCACGGGACTAGCGTGGAGACCCAGTACTTC; CDR3 protein: CASSLHGTSVETQYF
clone size: NA; D gene: NA; V gene: TRBV4-3; J gene: TRBJ1-2; CDR3 DNA: TGCGCCAGCAGCCAAGACTGGCAGGGTCGGCACGATGGCTACACCTTC; CDR3 protein: CASSQDWQGRHDGYTF
clone size: NA; D gene: NA; V gene: TRBV28; J gene: TRBJ2-7; CDR3 DNA: TGTGCCAGCAGTTTAACCTCAGGGGACGAGCAGTACTTC; CDR3 protein: CASSLTSGDEQYF
clone size: NA; D gene: TRBD1; V gene: TRBV18; J gene: TRBJ2-1; CDR3 DNA: TGTGCCAGCTCACCCTTAGGACAGGGGGCGCATGAGCAGTTCTTC; CDR3 protein: CASSPLGQGAHEQFF
clone size: NA; D gene: NA; V gene: TRBV6-5; J gene: TRBJ1-1; CDR3 DNA: TGTGCCAGTAGAACAGCGAACACTGAAGCTTTCTTT; CDR3 protein: CASRTANTEAFF
clone size: NA; D gene: NA; V gene: TRBV29-1; J gene: TRBJ2-1; CDR3 DNA: TGCAGCGTTGAAGATGGGCCGGGTTGGGTTGAGCAGTTCTTC; CDR3 protein: CSVEDGPGWVEQFF
clone size: NA; D gene: NA; V gene: TRBV9; J gene: TRBJ2-7; CDR3 DNA: TGTGCCAGCAGCGTAGCGGGAGACGACTACGAGCAGTACTTC; CDR3 protein: CASSVAGDDYEQYF
clone size: NA; D gene: TRBD2; V gene: TRBV2; J gene: TRBJ2-5; CDR3 DNA: TGTGCCAGCAAGGTCCCTAGCGGGAAGGAGACCCAGTACTTC; CDR3 protein: CASKVPSGKETQYF
clone size: NA; D gene: TRBD1; V gene: TRBV11-2; J gene: TRBJ2-1; CDR3 DNA: TGTGCCAGCAGCCCGGACAGGGGGCTTTTGAATGAGCAGTTCTTC; CDR3 protein: CASSPDRGLLNEQFF
clone size: NA; D gene: NA; V gene: TRBV13; J gene: TRBJ2-3; CDR3 DNA: TGTGCCAGCAGCGAGGGGGTAGCGGCAGATACGCAGTATTTT; CDR3 protein: CASSEGVAADTQYF
clone size: NA; D gene: TRBD2; V gene: TRBV7-9; J gene: TRBJ2-4; CDR3 DNA: TGTGCCAGCAGCTTCTCGGGACTAGTGAACTTC; CDR3 protein: CASSFSGLVNF
clone size: NA; D gene: NA; V gene: TRBV15; J gene: TRBJ2-3; CDR3 DNA: TGTGCCACCAGCAGGGGAACAGATACGCAGTATTTT; CDR3 protein: CATSRGTDTQYF
clone size: NA; D gene: NA; V gene: TRBV15; J gene: TRBJ1-1; CDR3 DNA: TGTGCCACCAGCAGAGATCGGGCGAACACTGAAGCTTTCTTT; CDR3 protein: CATSRDRANTEAFF
clone size: NA; D gene: NA; V gene: TRBV6-6; J gene: TRBJ2-7; CDR3 DNA: TGTGCCAGCAGTCCGACCCTCTCCTACGAGCAGTACTTC; CDR3 protein: CASSPTLSYEQYF
clone size: NA; D gene: NA; V gene: TRBV28; J gene: TRBJ2-3; CDR3 DNA: TGTGCCAGCAGTTTACAACCAGATACGCAGTATTTT; CDR3 protein: CASSLQPDTQYF
clone size: NA; D gene: TRBD2; V gene: TRBV6-6; J gene: TRBJ2-1; CDR3 DNA: TGTGCCAGCATTGGACTAGCGGCCTACAATGAGCAGTTCTTC; CDR3 protein: CASIGLAAYNEQFF
clone size: NA; D gene: TRBD2; V gene: TRBV7-8; J gene: TRBJ2-1; CDR3 DNA: TGTGCCAGCAGCTTAGTACGCGGGAGGACGAGCTCCTACAATGAGCAGTTCTTC; CDR3 protein: CASSLVRGRTSSYNEQFF
clone size: NA; D gene: NA; V gene: TRBV29-1; J gene: TRBJ1-2; CDR3 DNA: TGCAGCGTTGAAGATAGGCTCTTTAGGGGGTTGGGAGGCTACACCTTC; CDR3 protein: CSVEDRLFRGLGGYTF
clone size: NA; D gene: TRBD2; V gene: TRBV29-1; J gene: TRBJ2-3; CDR3 DNA: TGCAGCGTTATGGGTCGGACTAGCGGGAGGGTGCCTAGCACAGATACGCAGTATTTT; CDR3 protein: CSVMGRTSGRVPSTDTQYF
clone size: NA; D gene: TRBD2; V gene: TRBV7-9; J gene: TRBJ2-1; CDR3 DNA: TGTGCCAGCTTAGGGCTAGCGGATGAGCAGTTCTTC; CDR3 protein: CASLGLADEQFF
clone size: NA; D gene: NA; V gene: TRBV27; J gene: TRBJ1-5; CDR3 DNA: TGTGCCAGCAGTCCCCGCGGCAATCAGCCCCAGCATTTT; CDR3 protein: CASSPRGNQPQHF
clone size: NA; D gene: NA; V gene: TRBV6-5; J gene: TRBJ1-2; CDR3 DNA: TGTGCCAGCAGTTACTCGTTGGGGGGCCGAGGTGGAGGCTACACCTTC; CDR3 protein: CASSYSLGGRGGGYTF